This TCR beta chain was sequenced for a study of cytomegalovirus exposure and HLA in healthy donors. CDR3 length equals 14 residues. Trimming cost V 7 bases and J 1 base, with 13 bases left between them. The germline V gene has CDR1 ENHRY and CDR2 SYGVKD. Notes on the study in general: While the bulk of TCR sequences proved rare, some public TCRs turned up in many donors.

For this clone: Its antigen is currently unknown.

Data came from immunoSEQ multiplex PCR; TCRdb stores just in-frame clones and leaves some out. Of 130,000 to 150,000 clones listed, 70% to 90% are singletons. The V and J genes are TRBV10-3 and TRBJ1-2, with D possibly TRBD1 on 6 matching bases. Sequenced material: PBMCs. The receptor's source is a young woman in good health and CMV-seropositive. In nucleotides, the CDR3 is TGTGCCATCACCGGGGACACCCTTAACTATGGCTACACCTTC. It translates to CAITGDTLNYGYTF.